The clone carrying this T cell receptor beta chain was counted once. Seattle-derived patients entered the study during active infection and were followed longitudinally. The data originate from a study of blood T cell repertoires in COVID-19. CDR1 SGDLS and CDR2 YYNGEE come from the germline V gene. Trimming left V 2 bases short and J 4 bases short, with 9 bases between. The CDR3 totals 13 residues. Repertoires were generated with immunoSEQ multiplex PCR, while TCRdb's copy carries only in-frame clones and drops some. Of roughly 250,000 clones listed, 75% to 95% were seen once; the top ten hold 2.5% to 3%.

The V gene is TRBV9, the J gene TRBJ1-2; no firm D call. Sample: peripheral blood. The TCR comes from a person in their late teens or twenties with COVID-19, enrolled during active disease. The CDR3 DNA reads TGTGCCAGCAGCGTGGAGGGCCCCTATGGCTACACCTTC. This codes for CASSVEGPYGYTF.